This record concerns one TCR beta chain sequence. At the DNA level, this CDR3 is encoded by other sequences in the same sample as well. Clones were read by immunoSEQ multiplex PCR, and TCRdb kept only the in-frame ones, dropping some. The table lists roughly 150,000 clones, approximately 84% of them singletons. The data stem from a study of blood T cell repertoires in COVID-19. CDR3 length: 12 amino acids. Germline loops: CDR1 KGHSH, CDR2 LQKENI. V was trimmed by 5 bases and J by 3 bases, leaving 8 bases between them. The clonotype comes from an elderly woman with COVID-19, enrolled during active disease. Source material: peripheral blood. The rearrangement links TRBV18 to TRBJ2-7; tentative D call: TRBD1 (5 bases). CDR3 coding DNA: TGTGCCAGCTCAACTGACAGCTACGAGCAGTACTTC. Translated: CASSTDSYEQYF.